The source of this T cell receptor beta chain is a study of T cells in Graves' hyperthyroidism and ophthalmopathy. Overall study context: Peripheral blood was secured at the point of initial diagnosis, before any treatment.

Germline assignment: CDR1 SGHAT and CDR2 FQNNGV. V was clipped by 4 bases and J by 5 bases, with 8 bases between them. The CDR3 loop spans 13 amino acids. There were TCR beta CDR3 regions amplified from RNA transcripts. Initially, a first-round RT-PCR of the TCR CDR3 employed the HTBI primer set. Each CDR3 protein gets one entry after TCRdb re-called the multiplex PCR reads with MiXCR. This repertoire shows around 190,000 distinct CDR3 sequences, approximately 17% found once; its top ten account for around 29%. These patients, aged 18 to 65, had recently diagnosed hyperthyroidism lasting under 2 months. The authors took PBMCs from 10 ml fresh peripheral blood. This clonotype was detected ten times or more. Its target is not known. Study-wide points: A 13 V-J signature model discriminated ophthalmopathy versus stable hyperthyroidism.

J is TRBJ2-2 and V is TRBV11-2; D is unresolved. The receptor comes from a woman in her forties or fifties with Graves' hyperthyroidism. The sequencing sample was made of blood. CDR3: CASSWRGTGELFF. CDR3 sequence (DNA): TGTGCCAGCAGCTGGAGAGGAACCGGGGAGCTGTTTTTT.